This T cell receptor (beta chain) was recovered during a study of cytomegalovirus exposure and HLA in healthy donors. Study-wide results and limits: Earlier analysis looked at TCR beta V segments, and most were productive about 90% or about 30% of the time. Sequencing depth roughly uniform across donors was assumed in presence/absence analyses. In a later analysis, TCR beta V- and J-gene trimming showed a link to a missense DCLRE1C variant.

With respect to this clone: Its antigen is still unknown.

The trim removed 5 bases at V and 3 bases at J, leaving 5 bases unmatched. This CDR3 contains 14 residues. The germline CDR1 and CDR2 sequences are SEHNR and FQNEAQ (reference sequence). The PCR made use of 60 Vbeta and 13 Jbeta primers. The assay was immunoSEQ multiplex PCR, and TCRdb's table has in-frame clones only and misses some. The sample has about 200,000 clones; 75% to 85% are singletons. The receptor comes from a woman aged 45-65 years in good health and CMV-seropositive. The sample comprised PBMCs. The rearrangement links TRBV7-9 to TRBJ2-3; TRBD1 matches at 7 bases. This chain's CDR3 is CASSPPGGTDTQYF. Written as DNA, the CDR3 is TGTGCCAGCAGCCCTCCAGGGGGAACAGATACGCAGTATTTT.